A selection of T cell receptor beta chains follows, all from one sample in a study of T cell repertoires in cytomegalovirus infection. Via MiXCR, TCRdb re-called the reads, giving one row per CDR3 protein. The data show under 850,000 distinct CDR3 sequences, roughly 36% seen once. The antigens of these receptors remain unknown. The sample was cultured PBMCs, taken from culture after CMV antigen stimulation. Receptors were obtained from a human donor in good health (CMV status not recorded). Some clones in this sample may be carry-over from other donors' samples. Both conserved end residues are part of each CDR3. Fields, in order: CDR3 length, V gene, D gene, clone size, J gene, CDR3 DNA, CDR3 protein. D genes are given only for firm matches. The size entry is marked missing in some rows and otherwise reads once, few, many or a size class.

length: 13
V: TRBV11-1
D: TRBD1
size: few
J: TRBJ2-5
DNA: TGTGCCAGCCAGGGACAGGACGAAGAGACCCAGTACTTC
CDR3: CASQGQDEETQYF

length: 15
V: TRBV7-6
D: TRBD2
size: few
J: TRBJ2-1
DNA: TGTGCCAGCAGCTTAGTGTCTAGCGGGGCAAATGAGCAGTTCTTC
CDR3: CASSLVSSGANEQFF

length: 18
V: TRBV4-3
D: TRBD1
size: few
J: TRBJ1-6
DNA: TGCGCCAGCAGCCAAGAAATAACCGGGACAGGGATCCTTTCACCCCTCCACTTT
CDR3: CASSQEITGTGILSPLHF

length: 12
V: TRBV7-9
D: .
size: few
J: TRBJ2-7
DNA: TGTGCCAGTGCCGGCAGAACCTACGAGCAGTACTTC
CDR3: CASAGRTYEQYF

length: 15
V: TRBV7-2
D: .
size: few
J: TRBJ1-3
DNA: TGTGCCAGCAGCTTAGGTTGGACAGCTGGAAACACCATATATTTT
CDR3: CASSLGWTAGNTIYF

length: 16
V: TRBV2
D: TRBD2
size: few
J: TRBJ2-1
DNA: TGTGCCAGCAGTGAAGATCCAGCGGGGGGAAACAATGAGCAGTTCTTC
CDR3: CASSEDPAGGNNEQFF

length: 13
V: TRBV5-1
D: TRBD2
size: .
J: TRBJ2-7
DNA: TGCGCCAGCAGGGTAGCGGGAAGTTACGAGCAGTACTTC
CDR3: CASRVAGSYEQYF

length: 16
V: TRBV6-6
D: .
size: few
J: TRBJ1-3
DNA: TGTGCCAGCAGTCAGGGACGGGGGGGGTCTGGAAACACCATATATTTT
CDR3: CASSQGRGGSGNTIYF

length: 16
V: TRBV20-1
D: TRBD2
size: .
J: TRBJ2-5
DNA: TGCAGTGCTAGAGATCCTACTAGCGGGGACCAAGAGACCCAGTACTTC
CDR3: CSARDPTSGDQETQYF

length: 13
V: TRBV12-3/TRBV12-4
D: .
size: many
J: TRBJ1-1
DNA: TGTGCCAGCAGTTTAAGGCCAGACCTAGAAGCTTTCTTT
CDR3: CASSLRPDLEAFF

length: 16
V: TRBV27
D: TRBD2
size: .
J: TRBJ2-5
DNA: TGTGCCAGCAGTTTCGGACTAGCGGGAGATGGAGAGACCCAGTACTTC
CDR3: CASSFGLAGDGETQYF

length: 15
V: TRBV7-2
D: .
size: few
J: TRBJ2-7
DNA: TGTGCCAGCAGCTTATTGGGACACCACTCCTACGAGCAGTACTTC
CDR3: CASSLLGHHSYEQYF

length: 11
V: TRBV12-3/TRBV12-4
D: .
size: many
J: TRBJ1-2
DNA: TGTGCCAGCAGCTTACTCTACGGCTACACCTTC
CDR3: CASSLLYGYTF

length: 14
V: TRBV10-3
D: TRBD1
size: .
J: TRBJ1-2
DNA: TGTGCCACCAACGACAGGGACTTGTTCTATGGCTACACCTTC
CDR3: CATNDRDLFYGYTF

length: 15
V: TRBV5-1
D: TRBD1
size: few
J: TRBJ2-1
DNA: TGCGCCAGCAGCGCCGGACAGGGGGCGGTCGGAGGGCAGTTCTTC
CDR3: CASSAGQGAVGGQFF

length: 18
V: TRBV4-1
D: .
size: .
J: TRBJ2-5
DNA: TGCGCCAGCAGCCAAGACTTGGTCGGGGGATCGCCCCAAGAGACCCAGTACTTC
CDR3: CASSQDLVGGSPQETQYF

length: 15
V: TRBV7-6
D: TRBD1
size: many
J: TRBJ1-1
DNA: TGTGCCAGCAGCCTGAGGACAGGGAGGAACACTGAAGCTTTCTTT
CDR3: CASSLRTGRNTEAFF

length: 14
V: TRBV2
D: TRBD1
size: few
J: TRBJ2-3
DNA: TGTGCCAGCTCCGACAGGGGGTTCACAGATACGCAGTATTTT
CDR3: CASSDRGFTDTQYF

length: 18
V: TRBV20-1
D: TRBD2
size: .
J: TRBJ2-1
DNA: TGCAGTGCTAGACCCTTCCGTAGCGGGAGAAATACCTACAATGAGCAGTTCTTC
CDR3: CSARPFRSGRNTYNEQFF

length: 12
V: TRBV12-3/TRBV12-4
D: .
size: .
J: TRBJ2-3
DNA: TGTGCCAGCAGTTTCAGTGTTAATACGCAGTATTTT
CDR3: CASSFSVNTQYF

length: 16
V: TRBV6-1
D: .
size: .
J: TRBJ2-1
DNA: TGTGCCAGCAGACGAGGACCGCTTCGACTCGGCGATGAGCAGTTCTTC
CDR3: CASRRGPLRLGDEQFF

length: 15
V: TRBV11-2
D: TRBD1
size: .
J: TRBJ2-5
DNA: TGTGCCAGCAGCTTAATGAGAGGGACAGAAGAGACCCAGTACTTC
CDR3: CASSLMRGTEETQYF

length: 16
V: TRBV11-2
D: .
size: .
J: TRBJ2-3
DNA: TGTGCCAGCAGCTTAGGCCCTAACCGTCTCACAGATACGCAGTATTTT
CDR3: CASSLGPNRLTDTQYF

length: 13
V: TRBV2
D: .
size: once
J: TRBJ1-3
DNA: TGTGCCAGCAGTGACCGGGGTGAGGTTCCCATATATTTT
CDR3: CASSDRGEVPIYF

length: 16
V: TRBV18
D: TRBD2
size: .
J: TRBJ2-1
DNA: TGTGCCAGCTCATCAGCGGGAGGCCCCTCCTACAATGAGCAGTTCTTC
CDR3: CASSSAGGPSYNEQFF

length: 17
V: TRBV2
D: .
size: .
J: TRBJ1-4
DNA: TGTGCCAGCAGTGGATCAGGCCCTGGGGGTTTAAATGAAAAACTGTTTTTT
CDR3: CASSGSGPGGLNEKLFF

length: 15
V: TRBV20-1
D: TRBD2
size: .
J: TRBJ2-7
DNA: TGCAGTGCCACACTCCCCGGGACTAGCAACCACGAGCAGTACTTC
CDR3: CSATLPGTSNHEQYF

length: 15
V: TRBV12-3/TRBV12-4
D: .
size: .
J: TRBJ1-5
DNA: TGTGCCAGCAGTTTCTCGGCGGGGGCAAATCAGCCCCAGCATTTT
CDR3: CASSFSAGANQPQHF

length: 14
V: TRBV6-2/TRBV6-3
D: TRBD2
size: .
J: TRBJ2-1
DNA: TGTGCCAGCCTTATAGCGGGAGGGCGAAATGAGCAGTTCTTC
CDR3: CASLIAGGRNEQFF

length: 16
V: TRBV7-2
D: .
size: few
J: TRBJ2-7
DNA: TGTGCCAGCACCCTAGGACACAACGGAGGGTCCTACGAGCAGTACTTC
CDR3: CASTLGHNGGSYEQYF

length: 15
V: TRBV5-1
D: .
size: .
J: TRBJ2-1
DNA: TGCGCCAGCAGCCCAGCATTGCTATCCTACAATGAGCAGTTCTTC
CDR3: CASSPALLSYNEQFF

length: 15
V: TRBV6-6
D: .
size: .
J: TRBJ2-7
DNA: TGTGCCAGCAAGTCAGGGTTGTTAGCGCCTTACGAGCAGTACTTC
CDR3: CASKSGLLAPYEQYF

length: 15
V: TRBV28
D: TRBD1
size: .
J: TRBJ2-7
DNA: TGTGCCAGCAGTCAAATAGGACAGGGGGCCTACGAGCAGTACTTC
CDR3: CASSQIGQGAYEQYF

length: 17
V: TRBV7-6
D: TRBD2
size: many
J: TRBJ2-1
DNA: TGTGCCAGCAGCTTAGCACCTAGCGGGAGCTCCTACAATGAGCAGTTCTTC
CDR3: CASSLAPSGSSYNEQFF

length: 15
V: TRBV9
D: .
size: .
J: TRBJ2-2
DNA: TGTGCCAGCAGCACGAGGGGGGCGGACACCGGGGAGCTGTTTTTT
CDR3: CASSTRGADTGELFF

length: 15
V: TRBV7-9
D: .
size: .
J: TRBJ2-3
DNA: TGTGCCAGCAGCGGGTTGGTTTTTGGCGCAGATACGCAGTATTTT
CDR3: CASSGLVFGADTQYF

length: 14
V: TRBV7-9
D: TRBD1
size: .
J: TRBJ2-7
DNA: TGTGCCAGCAGCTTCAGGGGGCTATCCTACGAGCAGTACTTC
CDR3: CASSFRGLSYEQYF

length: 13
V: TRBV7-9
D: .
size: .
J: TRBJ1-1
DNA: TGTGCCAGCAGCTTTCGGGGGGCTTCTGTAGCTTTCTTT
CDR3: CASSFRGASVAFF

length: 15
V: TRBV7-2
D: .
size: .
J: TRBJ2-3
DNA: TGTGCCAGCAGCACAGGGTCTTCCGGCTCCGATACGCAGTATTTT
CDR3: CASSTGSSGSDTQYF

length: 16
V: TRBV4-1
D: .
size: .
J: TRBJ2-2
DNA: TGCGCCAGCAGCCAGCCCTGGGGGGCGAACACCGGGGAGCTGTTTTTT
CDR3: CASSQPWGANTGELFF

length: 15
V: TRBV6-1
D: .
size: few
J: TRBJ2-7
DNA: TGTGCCAGCAGGGACCGGGTCAGGGCCCTCTACGAGCAGTACTTC
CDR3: CASRDRVRALYEQYF

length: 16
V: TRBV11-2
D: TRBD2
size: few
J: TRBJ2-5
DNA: TGTGCCAGCAGGCCTGGGGAGCGGGGGAGACAAGAGACCCAGTACTTC
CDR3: CASRPGERGRQETQYF

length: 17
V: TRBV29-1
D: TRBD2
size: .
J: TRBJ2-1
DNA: TGCAGCGCTCGAACCCTGACTAGCGGGAGGGTTGGCAATGAGCAGTTCTTC
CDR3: CSARTLTSGRVGNEQFF